These T cell receptor beta chains were read from a single sample in a study of vaccination and CD4 T cells after COVID-19. TCRdb redid the calling of the PCR reads with MiXCR, one entry per CDR3 protein. The sample records 11,000 or so distinct CDR3 sequences, approximately 49% being singletons. For these TCRs, the target antigens are not known. Sequenced material: CD4+ T cells from blood, cultured in vitro. All receptors derive from a human donor who had recovered from COVID-19. CDR3s include the opening cysteine and the closing phenylalanine or tryptophan. A D gene is named only where the DNA matches it firmly. Some rows mark clone size as missing; the rest say once, few, many or name a class of expanded clone.

v_call: TRBV6-1; clone_size: .; j_call: TRBJ2-3; d_call: TRBD2; cdr3_aa: CATRGGSTDTQYF; cdr3_nt: TGTGCCACCCGGGGGGGAAGCACAGATACGCAGTATTTT
v_call: TRBV5-6; clone_size: .; j_call: TRBJ1-1; d_call: .; cdr3_aa: CASSRQDYGNTEAFF; cdr3_nt: TGTGCCAGCAGCCGACAGGACTACGGGAACACTGAAGCTTTCTTT
v_call: TRBV27; clone_size: few; j_call: TRBJ2-3; d_call: .; cdr3_aa: CASSARTPNTQYF; cdr3_nt: TGTGCCAGCAGTGCCCGGACCCCAAATACGCAGTATTTT
v_call: TRBV10-3; clone_size: .; j_call: TRBJ2-3; d_call: .; cdr3_aa: CAISLGWESTDTQYF; cdr3_nt: TGTGCCATCTCCCTGGGCTGGGAAAGCACAGATACGCAGTATTTT
v_call: TRBV28; clone_size: .; j_call: TRBJ1-5; d_call: .; cdr3_aa: CASSHKRLKQGKNEGNQPQHF; cdr3_nt: TGTGCCAGCAGTCACAAACGTTTAAAACAGGGCAAGAATGAAGGCAATCAGCCCCAGCATTTT
v_call: TRBV5-1; clone_size: .; j_call: TRBJ1-2; d_call: .; cdr3_aa: CASSPDKTPYGYTF; cdr3_nt: TGCGCCAGCAGCCCTGACAAGACGCCTTATGGCTACACCTTC
v_call: TRBV2; clone_size: few; j_call: TRBJ1-5; d_call: .; cdr3_aa: CASSGRGNQPQHF; cdr3_nt: TGTGCCAGCAGTGGGCGGGGAAATCAGCCCCAGCATTTT
v_call: TRBV18; clone_size: .; j_call: TRBJ2-3; d_call: .; cdr3_aa: CASSYHGTDTQYF; cdr3_nt: TGTGCCAGCTCCTACCACGGAACAGATACGCAGTATTTT
v_call: TRBV19; clone_size: .; j_call: TRBJ1-2; d_call: TRBD1; cdr3_aa: CASSPNRGPPHNYGYTF; cdr3_nt: TGTGCCAGTAGTCCAAACAGGGGTCCACCCCATAACTATGGCTACACCTTC
v_call: TRBV27; clone_size: .; j_call: TRBJ1-5; d_call: .; cdr3_aa: CASSTPPGLRGEQSAQHF; cdr3_nt: TGTGCCAGCAGCACGCCACCAGGGCTCCGAGGGGAGCAATCAGCCCAGCATTTT
v_call: TRBV7-2; clone_size: .; j_call: TRBJ2-1; d_call: TRBD2; cdr3_aa: CASSLKLAGFYNEQFF; cdr3_nt: TGTGCCAGCAGCTTAAAGCTAGCGGGTTTCTACAATGAGCAGTTCTTC
v_call: TRBV20-1; clone_size: .; j_call: TRBJ2-1; d_call: TRBD2; cdr3_aa: CSAPLEGGYNEQFF; cdr3_nt: TGCAGTGCTCCTCTTGAGGGAGGGTACAATGAGCAGTTCTTC
v_call: TRBV18; clone_size: once; j_call: TRBJ1-1; d_call: .; cdr3_aa: CASSPMPLGQFNTEAFF; cdr3_nt: TGTGCCAGCTCACCGATGCCCCTCGGACAGTTTAACACTGAAGCTTTCTTT
v_call: TRBV10-3; clone_size: .; j_call: TRBJ2-5; d_call: TRBD1; cdr3_aa: CAISEKDGTGFNQETQYF; cdr3_nt: TGTGCCATCAGTGAGAAAGACGGGACAGGGTTCAACCAAGAGACCCAGTACTTC
v_call: TRBV11-2; clone_size: few; j_call: TRBJ2-5; d_call: TRBD2; cdr3_aa: CASSSQPTSGRETQYF; cdr3_nt: TGTGCCAGCAGCTCTCAGCCGACTAGCGGGAGGGAGACCCAGTACTTC
v_call: TRBV15; clone_size: few; j_call: TRBJ1-1; d_call: TRBD1; cdr3_aa: CATSSPRQGRYTEAFF; cdr3_nt: TGTGCCACCAGCAGCCCCAGACAGGGGCGGTACACTGAAGCTTTCTTT
v_call: TRBV2; clone_size: .; j_call: TRBJ1-1; d_call: .; cdr3_aa: CASSPGQGVNTEAFF; cdr3_nt: TGTGCCAGCAGTCCGGGGCAAGGGGTCAACACTGAAGCTTTCTTT
v_call: TRBV6-5; clone_size: .; j_call: TRBJ2-1; d_call: TRBD2; cdr3_aa: CASSFLAGDGFF; cdr3_nt: TGTGCCAGCAGTTTCTTAGCGGGAGATGGGTTCTTC
v_call: TRBV5-4; clone_size: .; j_call: TRBJ1-3; d_call: .; cdr3_aa: CASSLHTGNTIYF; cdr3_nt: TGTGCCAGCAGCTTGCACACTGGAAACACCATATATTTT
v_call: TRBV5-4; clone_size: .; j_call: TRBJ2-3; d_call: TRBD2; cdr3_aa: CASSSPTSGRGTDTQYF; cdr3_nt: TGTGCCAGCAGCTCCCCGACTAGCGGGAGGGGCACAGATACGCAGTATTTT
v_call: TRBV20-1; clone_size: few; j_call: TRBJ1-3; d_call: TRBD1; cdr3_aa: CSASDRGRGDTIYF; cdr3_nt: TGCAGTGCGAGCGACAGGGGGCGCGGGGACACCATATATTTT
v_call: TRBV10-1; clone_size: few; j_call: TRBJ2-5; d_call: .; cdr3_aa: CASSAQGGVQETQYF; cdr3_nt: TGCGCCAGCAGTGCCCAGGGGGGGGTCCAAGAGACCCAGTACTTC
v_call: TRBV7-3; clone_size: .; j_call: TRBJ2-1; d_call: TRBD1; cdr3_aa: CASSSRDRAGNEQFF; cdr3_nt: TGTGCCAGCAGCTCGCGGGACAGGGCTGGGAATGAGCAGTTCTTC
v_call: TRBV19; clone_size: .; j_call: TRBJ1-3; d_call: .; cdr3_aa: CASTAARSGNTIYF; cdr3_nt: TGTGCCAGTACCGCGGCCAGATCTGGAAACACCATATATTTT
v_call: TRBV20-1; clone_size: .; j_call: TRBJ2-5; d_call: .; cdr3_aa: CSAARSSETQYF; cdr3_nt: TGCAGTGCTGCCCGGAGTTCAGAGACCCAGTACTTC
v_call: TRBV3-1; clone_size: .; j_call: TRBJ1-4; d_call: .; cdr3_aa: CASSDHNGDEKLFF; cdr3_nt: TGTGCCAGCAGCGACCACAACGGCGATGAAAAACTGTTTTTT
v_call: TRBV19; clone_size: .; j_call: TRBJ1-2; d_call: TRBD1; cdr3_aa: CASSTLGTGSSYGYTF; cdr3_nt: TGTGCCAGTAGTACCCTCGGGACAGGGTCCTCATATGGCTACACCTTC
v_call: TRBV2; clone_size: .; j_call: TRBJ1-5; d_call: TRBD1; cdr3_aa: CASSEGQFNQPQHF; cdr3_nt: TGTGCCAGCAGTGAGGGACAGTTCAATCAGCCCCAGCATTTT
v_call: TRBV20-1; clone_size: .; j_call: TRBJ2-4; d_call: TRBD2; cdr3_aa: CSAPLAGVIGIQYF; cdr3_nt: TGCAGTGCTCCCTTAGCGGGAGTCATTGGCATTCAGTACTTC
v_call: TRBV7-9; clone_size: .; j_call: TRBJ2-7; d_call: .; cdr3_aa: CASSLGTRTYEQYF; cdr3_nt: TGTGCCAGCAGCTTAGGGACTCGGACCTACGAGCAGTACTTC
v_call: TRBV7-3; clone_size: .; j_call: TRBJ2-2; d_call: TRBD1; cdr3_aa: CASSLTGSNTGELFF; cdr3_nt: TGTGCCAGCAGCTTGACAGGGTCGAACACCGGGGAGCTGTTTTTT
v_call: TRBV20-1; clone_size: .; j_call: TRBJ2-3; d_call: .; cdr3_aa: CSAKLSVPADTQYF; cdr3_nt: TGCAGTGCTAAGCTTTCAGTCCCGGCAGATACGCAGTATTTT
v_call: TRBV15; clone_size: once; j_call: TRBJ2-2; d_call: .; cdr3_aa: CATSRRSPTGELFF; cdr3_nt: TGTGCCACCAGCAGACGCAGTCCCACCGGGGAGCTGTTTTTT
v_call: TRBV23-1; clone_size: .; j_call: TRBJ2-2; d_call: .; cdr3_aa: CASSQISDRANTGELFF; cdr3_nt: TGCGCCAGCAGTCAAATCTCGGACAGAGCGAACACCGGGGAGCTGTTTTTT
v_call: TRBV2; clone_size: .; j_call: TRBJ2-7; d_call: TRBD2; cdr3_aa: CASSEGLAGVGEQYF; cdr3_nt: TGTGCCAGCAGTGAAGGGCTAGCGGGAGTCGGCGAGCAGTACTTC
v_call: TRBV6-2/TRBV6-3; clone_size: .; j_call: TRBJ1-1; d_call: .; cdr3_aa: CASRDRNTEAFF; cdr3_nt: TGTGCCAGCAGAGATCGGAACACTGAAGCTTTCTTT